This T cell receptor beta chain was sequenced during a study of T cell responses to AZD1222 COVID-19 vaccine. General study results and limits: Reports say nearly half of spike-specific TCRs go after unmutated variant regions.

Regarding this clone: Antigen: not known.

The germline V gene encodes CDR1 SGDLS and CDR2 YYNGEE. The CDR3 length is 12 residues. The ends were cut back, 3 bases at V and 3 bases at J, with 6 bases in the middle. The table came from immunoSEQ multiplex PCR; TCRdb's copy has only in-frame clones and leaves some out. The data contain about 100,000 clones, more than 70% of them singletons. The chain is built from TRBV9 and TRBJ1-1, with D unclear. Sequences were derived from peripheral blood, sampled on day 0 of MenACWY control vaccination. This receptor was identified in an adult in good health. CDR3 loop: CASSAWDTEAFF. CDR3 nucleotide sequence: TGTGCCAGCAGCGCATGGGACACTGAAGCTTTCTTT.